This T cell receptor (beta chain) was documented in a study of regulatory T cells in long-lasting Graves disease. Arm-PCR of CDR3 regions and iRepertoire HTBI primers were used to build TCR beta libraries. One entry per CDR3 protein, called by TCRdb with MiXCR from the multiplex PCR reads. The table has more than 300,000 distinct CDR3 sequences, around 15% seen once; the top ten hold roughly a fifth. Germline CDR1 and CDR2: DFQATT and SNEGSKA (reference sequence). Trimming removed 1 base from V and 8 bases from J; junction bases left unmatched: 18. This CDR3 region has 17 residues. Time point described: newly diagnosed GD, antithyroid drugs for less than 3 months. RNA isolated from PBMCs was used to make the TCR library. The patients were enrolled through endocrinology in Xi'an, China. These sequences were also reported in another study, on T cells in Graves' hyperthyroidism and ophthalmopathy. That report adds: Thyroid ultrasound and orbital computed tomography, with clinical symptoms and serum thyroxine and TRAb, informed diagnoses. A model using 13 V-J features told ophthalmopathy apart from stable hyperthyroidism. Ophthalmopathy was predicted by the model a median of roughly 6.7 months ahead of onset.

This sequence originates from a woman aged 18-29 years with Graves disease. The chain links TRBV20-1 to TRBJ1-2, with TRBD1 identical over 8 bases. Sample: peripheral blood mononuclear cells (PBMCs), taken at new diagnosis, from a patient treated with antithyroid drugs. CDR3 sequence: CSARGLSGVAGGSGYTF. Written as DNA, the CDR3 is TGCAGTGCTAGAGGACTTTCGGGCGTGGCAGGGGGCAGCGGCTACACCTTC.